The sequence of this TCR beta chain was determined in a study of human T cells and chemical hapten exposure. Across the whole study: Sensitizing treatment utilized 2% DPC over a roughly 2 cm by roughly 2 cm portion of upper inner arm skin. Chiefly women, the patients showed alopecia areata, totalis or universalis.

Specified time point: patch test 2, 6 weeks after DPC sensitization. Treatment of the sample: therapeutic diphenylcyclopropenone sensitization with weekly scalp DPC. This clonotype was recorded at least ten times. This CDR3 is 14 amino acids long. V gave up 3 bases and J gave up 7 bases; unmatched junction bases: 6. Germline V gene data show CDR1 as DFQATT and CDR2 as SNEGSKA (reference sequence). Unique molecular identifiers were affixed to discrete cDNA molecules within the library. TCRdb ran MiXCR on the RACE reads and lists one entry per CDR3 protein. The profile shows some 70,000 distinct CDR3 sequences, approximately 10% of them singletons.

Sequenced material: whole blood, taken in connection with sensitization to the hapten diphenylcyclopropenone (DPC). The clonotype comes from a woman in her 50s with alopecia areata. Some clones in this sample may be carry-over from other donors' samples. This rearrangement joins TRBV20-1 to TRBJ1-6; 7 bases align to TRBD1. The CDR3: CSASPGTVNSPLHF. CDR3 in DNA: TGCAGTGCTAGTCCCGGGACAGTCAATTCACCCCTCCACTTT.